The present entry profiles one T cell receptor (beta chain) with its context. This sample is drawn from a study of control samples from healthy donors and cancer patients. Germline CDR1 and CDR2: PRHDT and FYEKMQ (reference sequence). The J segment lost 3 bases and the V segment lost 5 bases, leaving 9 bases of the junction unmatched. The CDR3 extends over 15 amino acids. TCRdb's copy holds only in-frame clones and misses some; the assay was immunoSEQ multiplex PCR. The table shows about 80,000 clones, with approximately 82% occurring only once. The origin of this receptor is a man in his sixties with head and neck cancer. The sequencing input was PBMCs. The V call is TRBV13, the J call TRBJ2-7, with 8 bases that match TRBD2. The CDR3 bases are TGTGCCAGCAGCCCCAGCGGGAGCCCCTTCTACGAGCAGTACTTC. As protein: CASSPSGSPFYEQYF.